This T cell receptor beta chain was recorded in a study of cytomegalovirus exposure and HLA in healthy donors. The PCR used 60 Vbeta and 13 Jbeta primers. Profiled with immunoSEQ multiplex PCR; TCRdb holds only in-frame clones, not every one. The repertoire holds some 150,000 clones, with 60% to 80% as singletons. Whole-study results and caveats: With later analysis, a missense DCLRE1C variant became linked to TCR beta V- and J-gene trimming.

A remark on this clone: Its antigen is undetermined.

From germline, CDR1 is MNHEY and CDR2 SMNVEV (reference sequence). The CDR3 covers 15 residues. V lost 5 bases, J lost 0 bases, and 14 bases lay in between. The clonotype was recovered from a man between 40 and 49 years old in good health and CMV-seropositive. The chain employs TRBV27 and TRBJ2-7; possible D gene TRBD2, 7 bases. Sequenced input: PBMCs. The CDR3 reads CASSPGGTLSYEQYF. In DNA, the CDR3 is TGTGCCAGCAGTCCGGGGGGCACGCTCTCCTACGAGCAGTACTTC.